This TCR beta chain was found in a study of Ad26.COV2.S vaccination and SARS-CoV-2 variants. Study-wide results and caveats: Measures of TCR breadth and depth may have fallen short of total T cell responses.

Using immunoSEQ multiplex PCR, the repertoire was profiled, and TCRdb retains in-frame clones only, with some absent. The data hold about 410,000 clones, with over 75% observed a single time. The treatment was: about 20 received Ad26.COV2.S at low or high dose, single or two shots; 5 received placebo; per-sample allocation not given. Samples analyzed were those drawn on day 63 after the first vaccine or placebo injection. This clone occurred once. The antigen is not known. Germline V gives CDR1 MNHEY, CDR2 SVGAGI. With V trimmed by 7 bases and J by 1 base, 5 bases remained unmatched. CDR3 length equals 14 residues.

The TCR was taken from a person between 18 and 65 years old who received the Ad26.COV2.S COVID-19 vaccine or a placebo. The sequencing here drew on peripheral blood, taken in a trial of Ad26.COV2.S vaccine versus placebo. The rearrangement links TRBV6-5 to TRBJ1-1, with TRBD1 matching 8 bases. CDR3 region: CASTLGQANTEAFF. The CDR3, as DNA: TGTGCCAGCACCCTGGGACAGGCGAACACTGAAGCTTTCTTT.